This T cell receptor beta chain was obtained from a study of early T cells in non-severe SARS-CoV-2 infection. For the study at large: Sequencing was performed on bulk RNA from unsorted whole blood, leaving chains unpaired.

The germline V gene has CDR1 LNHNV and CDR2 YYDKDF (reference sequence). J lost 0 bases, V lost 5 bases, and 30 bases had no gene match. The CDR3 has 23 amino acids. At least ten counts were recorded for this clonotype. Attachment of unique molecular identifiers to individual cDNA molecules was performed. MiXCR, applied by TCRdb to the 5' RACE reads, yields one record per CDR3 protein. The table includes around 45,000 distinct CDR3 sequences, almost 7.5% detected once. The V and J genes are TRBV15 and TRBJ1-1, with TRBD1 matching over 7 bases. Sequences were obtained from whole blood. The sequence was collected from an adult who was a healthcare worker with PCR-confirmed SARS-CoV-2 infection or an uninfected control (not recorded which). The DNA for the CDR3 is TGTGCCACCAGCCGACCAGACAGGGTAAACCCCCCCCGCTCCCGACAGATGAACACTGAAGCTTTCTTT. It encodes CATSRPDRVNPPRSRQMNTEAFF.